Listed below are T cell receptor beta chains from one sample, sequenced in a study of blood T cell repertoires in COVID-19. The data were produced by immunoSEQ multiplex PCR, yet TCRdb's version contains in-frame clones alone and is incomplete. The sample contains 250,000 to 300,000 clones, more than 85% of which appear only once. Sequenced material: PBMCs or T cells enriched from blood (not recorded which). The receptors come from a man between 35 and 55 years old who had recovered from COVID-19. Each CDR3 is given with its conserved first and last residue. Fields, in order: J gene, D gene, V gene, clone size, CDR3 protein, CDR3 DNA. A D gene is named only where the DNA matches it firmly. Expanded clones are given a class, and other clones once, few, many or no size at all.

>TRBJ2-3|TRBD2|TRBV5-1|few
CASSLGASGASTDTQYF
TGCGCCAGCAGCTTGGGGGCTAGCGGAGCTAGCACAGATACGCAGTATTTT
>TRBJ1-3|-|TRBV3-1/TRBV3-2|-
CASSQSGGAGNTIYF
TGTGCCAGCAGCCAATCGGGAGGGGCTGGAAACACCATATATTTT
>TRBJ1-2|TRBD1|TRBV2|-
CASSVGTGYNGYTF
TGTGCCAGCAGTGTTGGGACAGGGTATAATGGCTACACCTTC
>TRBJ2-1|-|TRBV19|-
CASSARRRSVQDEQFF
TGTGCCAGTAGTGCAAGAAGACGGTCAGTACAGGATGAGCAGTTCTTC
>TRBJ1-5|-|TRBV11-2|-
CASSLREDQPQHF
TGTGCCAGCAGCTTGAGGGAGGATCAGCCCCAGCATTTT
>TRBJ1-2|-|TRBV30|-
CAWSRQSYGYTF
TGTGCCTGGAGTCGACAGTCATATGGCTACACCTTC
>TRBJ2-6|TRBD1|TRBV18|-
CASTPDGTGTIVYSGANVLTF
TGTGCCAGCACACCGGACGGGACAGGCACAATTGTGTATTCTGGGGCCAACGTCCTGACTTTC
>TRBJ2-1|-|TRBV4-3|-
CASSQDRGSREQFF
TGCGCCAGCAGCCAAGATAGGGGTAGCAGGGAGCAGTTCTTC
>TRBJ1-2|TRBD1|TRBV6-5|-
CASSYSGQGVLRGYTF
TGTGCCAGCAGTTACTCAGGACAGGGGGTTCTTCGTGGCTACACCTTC
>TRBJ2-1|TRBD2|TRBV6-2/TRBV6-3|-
CASSSSSGSYNEQFF
TGTGCCAGCAGTTCATCTAGCGGGAGCTACAATGAGCAGTTCTTC
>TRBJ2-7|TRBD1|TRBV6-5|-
CASSYSRGVRGYEQYF
TGTGCCAGCAGTTACTCGCGAGGGGTCAGGGGGTACGAGCAGTACTTC
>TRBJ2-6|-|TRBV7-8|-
CASSLVNRAGANVLTF
TGTGCCAGCAGCTTAGTGAACAGGGCTGGGGCCAACGTCCTGACTTTC
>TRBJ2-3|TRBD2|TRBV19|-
CASSRTSGSTDTQYF
TGTGCCAGTAGCCGGACTAGCGGGAGTACAGATACGCAGTATTTT
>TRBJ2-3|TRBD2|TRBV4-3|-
CASSQDAELAGGLGFTDTQYF
TGCGCCAGCAGCCAAGATGCTGAACTAGCGGGAGGGCTGGGGTTCACAGATACGCAGTATTTT
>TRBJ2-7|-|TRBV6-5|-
CASTEPEGSYEQYF
TGTGCCAGCACCGAACCGGAGGGTTCCTACGAGCAGTACTTC
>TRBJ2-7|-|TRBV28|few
CASSLWPQGQYF
TGTGCCAGCAGTTTATGGCCCCAGGGGCAGTACTTC